This T cell receptor beta chain was recorded in a study of T-cell reconstitution after alpha-beta-depleted transplantation in children. Study-level results: Reportedly, only several hundred clones from non-depleted graft cells drove alpha-beta T-cell counts at about two months. It was surviving recipient T cells and thymic progenitors that gave some patients high TCRbeta diversity at day 60.

CDR3 length: 12 amino acids. With 5 bases removed from V and 10 bases from J, the gap between germline ends came to 15 bases. The germline V gene has CDR1 SEHNR and CDR2 FQNEAQ (reference sequence). This clonotype appeared many times. Antigen: not known. TCRbeta library preparation incorporated unique molecular identifiers. TCRdb itself ran the PCR reads through MiXCR, one entry per CDR3 protein. This table holds hundreds of thousands of distinct CDR3 sequences, over 9.5% found once. Material: PBMCs, obtained before TCRalphabeta/CD19-depleted stem cell transplant. This sequence was found in a child under 10 years old with inherited bone marrow failure, due to receive a stem cell transplant. This rearrangement joins TRBV7-9 to TRBJ2-7; the D gene could be TRBD1 or TRBD2 (5 bases each). The CDR3 DNA is TGTGCCAGCAGCCGAGGGGAAACTATACAGTACTTC. It specifies CASSRGETIQYF.